This T cell receptor beta chain was captured in a study of blood T cells in healthy people across ages. The CDR3 totals 11 residues. V was pared by 1 base and J by 13 bases, with 5 bases between. Germline CDR1 and CDR2: SGHVS and FQNEAQ. A second PCR of roughly 7 to 11 cycles used a sample-barcoded 5' primer and a J-beta primer mix. One entry per CDR3 protein results from TCRdb running MiXCR on the 5' RACE reads. Among approximately 1.5 million distinct CDR3 sequences listed, 30% to 40% were seen once. This clonotype was detected once. Specimen: blood. The TCR originated in a woman under 40 in good health. V and J are TRBV7-8 and TRBJ1-6; D gene ambiguous. The CDR3 here is CASSLGVPLHF. DNA of the CDR3: TGTGCCAGCAGCTTAGGGGTTCCCCTCCACTTT.